These T cell receptor beta chains were read from a single sample in a study of beta chain features in type 1 diabetes. Assay used: immunoSEQ multiplex PCR; TCRdb lists only in-frame clones, some missing. Of roughly 500,000 clones in the sample, about 10% were seen once. Sequencing was done on a sample of naive CD4+ T cells from blood. These receptors were obtained from a woman younger than 35 in good health. Both conserved end residues are part of each CDR3. Part of the rows lack a size; the others show once, few, many or a class for expanded clones.

>many|TRBJ2-7|TRBV7-9
CASSLVAGTNEQYF
>NA|TRBJ1-1|TRBV5-1
CASSLVVNTEAFF
>few|TRBJ2-5|TRBV7-9
CASSLISGGETQYF
>NA|TRBJ1-2|TRBV7-9
CASSSLGVGYTF
>few|TRBJ2-5|TRBV7-2
CASSLQQGSQETQYF
>few|TRBJ1-1|TRBV14
CASSPFGGIKTEAFF
>few|TRBJ1-6|TRBV2
CASSRGQTSSPLHF
>NA|TRBJ2-3|TRBV5-4
CASSSPDRASTDTQYF
>NA|TRBJ2-5|TRBV9
CASSKGLAQETQYF
>few|TRBJ2-7|TRBV6-5
CASSYWGQGTYEQYF
>many|TRBJ2-5|TRBV7-9
CASSFGQQETQYF
>NA|TRBJ2-1|TRBV13
CASSRRLAGGSVNEQFF
>NA|TRBJ2-2|TRBV12-5
CASGLVPGQGSSGELFF
>NA|TRBJ2-5|TRBV7-9
CASSWGQEGTQYF
>few|TRBJ2-1|TRBV4-2
CASSQGDRPNNEQFF
>few|TRBJ2-1|TRBV11-2
CASTGGTGDYNEQFF
>NA|TRBJ2-6|TRBV5-1
CASSLDVPGANVLTF
>NA|TRBJ1-5|TRBV29-1
CSVAWQGENQPQHF
>NA|TRBJ2-6|TRBV30
CAWRRPSGANVLTF
>NA|TRBJ2-1|TRBV7-3
CASSSYGGSSYNEQFF
>NA|TRBJ2-3|TRBV2
CATQVAGVTDTQYF
>NA|TRBJ1-2|TRBV9
CASSEGNYGYTF
>NA|TRBJ2-3|TRBV5-1
CASSPFAGGQDTQYF
>few|TRBJ1-2|TRBV7-2
CASSLARGGYTF
>few|TRBJ2-5|TRBV5-6
CASSRGQRETQYF
>NA|TRBJ2-3|TRBV5-6
CASSYTADTQYF
>few|TRBJ2-1|TRBV15
CATSRGDRASYNEQFF
>NA|TRBJ2-5|TRBV21-1
CASSKQETQYF
>NA|TRBJ1-2|TRBV20-1
CSARIGLYTF
>few|TRBJ2-1|TRBV7-9
CASSLRGRQGAYNEQFF
>NA|TRBJ2-1|TRBV7-8
CASSLAHSGISESYNEQFF
>NA|TRBJ1-2|TRBV29-1
CSVPFPGFRTGRYTF
>few|TRBJ2-3|TRBV7-8
CASSLEVYLVGTDTQYF
>few|TRBJ2-1|TRBV7-2
CASRTGISEQFF
>NA|TRBJ2-7|TRBV4-1
CASSLRPVGTGLYEQYF
>few|TRBJ2-3|TRBV7-8
CASAAGLAGGATQYF
>few|TRBJ2-2|TRBV5-1
CASSLGQGTPVNTGELFF